These 15 T cell receptor beta chains originate from one sample sequenced in a study of response to subunit inactivated influenza vaccine. TCRdb called the RT-PCR reads again in MiXCR, with one record for every CDR3 protein. The table records 590,000 or so distinct CDR3 sequences, 13% to 15% of them present only once. The input for sequencing was PBMCs from blood, taken 14 to 15 days before vaccination. All receptors come from a man aged 50-59 years who received an inactivated influenza vaccine.

The chain has TRBV28 and TRBJ2-7; D not certain. The CDR3 has 16 residues. The V and J ends lost 2 bases and 6 bases respectively, with 20 bases between them. Germline CDR1 is MDHEN and CDR2 is SYDVKM. DNA for the CDR3: TGTGCCAGCAGTTTAAGTAGGACCCGCACGCTGGTCGAGCAGTACTTC. It translates to CASSLSRTRTLVEQYF.

The chain has TRBV5-1 and TRBJ2-1, with D possibly being TRBD1 (5 bases). Germline V lookup: CDR1 SGHRS, CDR2 YFSETQ. This CDR3 region has 14 residues. Trimming left V 1 base short and J 7 bases short, with 12 bases between. The CDR3 DNA reads as TGCGCCAGCAGCTTGTACCCAGGGCAGAATGAGCAGTTCTTC. This encodes CASSLYPGQNEQFF.

V usage is TRBV7-2 and J usage is TRBJ1-1, with no clear D. The V gene lost 6 bases and the J gene lost 1 base, with 15 bases spanning the gap. This CDR3 spans 15 amino acids. Germline loops: CDR1 SGHTA, CDR2 FQGNSA. CDR3 in DNA: TGTGCCAGCAGGGAAGCTTTGTTGACGAACACTGAAGCTTTCTTT. Amino acid sequence: CASREALLTNTEAFF.

V usage is TRBV5-1 and J usage is TRBJ2-3; 7 positions match TRBD2. The trim removed 4 bases at V and 1 base at J, leaving 9 bases unmatched. Per the germline V gene, CDR1 is SGHRS and CDR2 is YFSETQ. The CDR3 has 16 residues. The CDR3 DNA is TGCGCCAGCAGCAACGGGCGGGGAGGGGGCACAGATACGCAGTATTTT. It codes for CASSNGRGGGTDTQYF. The entire variable domain, with the rest obtained from reference TRBV5-1 and TRBJ2-3, is as follows: KAGVTQTPRYLIKTRGQQVTLSCSPISGHRSVSWYQQTPGQGLQFLFEYFSETQRNKGNFPGRFSGRQFSNSRSEMNVSTLELGDSALYLCASSNGRGGGTDTQYFGPGTRLTVL.

This clonotype came up many times. The chain joins TRBV20-1 to TRBJ2-5; 11 nucleotides agree with TRBD2. Trimming cost V 0 bases and J 4 bases; bases outside gene matches: 7. This CDR3 is 16 amino acids long. Germline V lookup: CDR1 DFQATT, CDR2 SNEGSKA (reference sequence). CDR3 region: CSARDNSGRVIETQYF. CDR3 DNA: TGCAGTGCTAGAGATAATAGCGGGAGGGTGATAGAGACCCAGTACTTC.

In its sample, this clonotype was seen a few times. The chain recombines TRBV6-5 with TRBJ2-5; the D gene is possibly TRBD1 (6 bases). Germline V gene sequence: CDR1 MNHEY, CDR2 SVGAGI. Trimming left V 0 bases short and J 5 bases short, with 19 bases between. The CDR3 totals 17 residues. CDR3 DNA sequence: TGTGCCAGCAGTTACTCCCGTGGTGTGGCAGGGGTTGAGACCCAGTACTTC. As protein: CASSYSRGVAGVETQYF.

This clonotype was counted only a few times. This rearrangement joins TRBV12-3 or TRBV12-4 to TRBJ2-5; D remains unclear. V was trimmed by 8 bases and J by 5 bases, leaving 9 bases between them. The CDR3 runs 11 residues. For the CDR3, the DNA is TGTGCCAGCGGGGAATTCGAGACCCAGTACTTC. Residues: CASGEFETQYF.

This clonotype was counted many times. The chain has TRBV10-3 and TRBJ2-3; D call uncertain. Trimming took off 10 bases at V and 4 bases at J, with 12 bases between the two ends. CDR1 is ENHRY and CDR2 is SYGVKD in the germline V gene. The CDR3 covers 12 residues. The CDR3 spells CATAPSSDTQYF. CDR3 DNA sequence: TGTGCCACCGCGCCCAGTTCAGATACGCAGTATTTT.

This chain joins TRBV10-3 and TRBJ2-2; D might be TRBD1 or TRBD2, each matching 5 bases. CDR3 length equals 11 residues. V was shortened by 8 bases and J by 4 bases, with 5 bases between the two germline ends. The germline V gene has CDR1 ENHRY and CDR2 SYGVKD. CDR3 nucleotide sequence: TGTGCCATCGGGGGCACCGGGGAGCTGTTTTTT. Translated: CAIGGTGELFF.

There are a few counts of this clonotype. This sequence joins TRBV6-2 or TRBV6-3 and TRBJ1-5, with 10 bases aligning to TRBD1. The CDR3 runs 16 residues. The V gene end was trimmed by 5 bases and the J gene end by 2 bases; junction bases not matched to a gene: 6. In germline, CDR1 is MNHEY, CDR2 SVGEGT. The CDR3 DNA is TGTGCCAGCAGTACGACAGGGGGCCCGGGCAATCAGCCCCAGCATTTT. It encodes CASSTTGGPGNQPQHF.

This clonotype appeared a few times. The chain is built from TRBV5-5 and TRBJ2-7; D assignment may be TRBD1 or TRBD2 (6 bases each). The CDR3 contains 14 residues. Germline V CDR1 and CDR2: SGHKS, YYEKEE (reference sequence). V was cut by 7 bases and J by 2 bases, with 16 bases left in between. In nucleotides, the CDR3 is TGTGCCAGCGGAGGAGGGACATTTCCCTACGAGCAGTACTTC. Translated: CASGGGTFPYEQYF. The full variable domain, in which reference TRBV5-5 and TRBJ2-7 provide the parts outside the CDR3, is DAGVTQSPTHLIKTRGQQVTLRCSPISGHKSVSWYQQVLGQGPQFIFQYYEKEERGRGNFPDRFSARQFPNYSSELNVNALLLGDSALYLCASGGGTFPYEQYFGPGTRLTVT.

The chain joins TRBV3-1 to TRBJ2-1; D ambiguous. The CDR3 sequence is 15 residues long. Germline V lookup: CDR1 LGHDT, CDR2 YNNKEL (reference sequence). V was clipped by 4 bases and J by 3 bases, with 13 bases between them. Here the CDR3 reads CASSPGPTNYNEQFF. As DNA, the CDR3 is TGTGCCAGCAGCCCAGGACCTACCAACTACAATGAGCAGTTCTTC.

This sequence joins TRBV4-3 and TRBJ2-3; TRBD2 agrees at 9 bases. Looked up from germline, CDR1 is LGHNA and CDR2 is YSLEER. The ends lost 0 bases at V and 2 bases at J; junction bases unmatched: 3. This CDR3 has 16 amino acids. CDR3: CASSQEAGGTTDTQYF. CDR3 nucleotides: TGCGCCAGCAGCCAAGAAGCGGGGGGTACCACAGATACGCAGTATTTT.

This clonotype was seen only a few times. The CDR3 sequence is CSAGSPGELFF. CDR3 DNA: TGCAGCGCGGGGTCACCCGGGGAGCTGTTTTTT. The rearrangement uses TRBV29-1 and TRBJ2-2; possible D gene TRBD2, 5 bases. Germline V gene lookup returns CDR1 SQVTM and CDR2 ANQGSEA. V lost 7 bases and J 6 bases, leaving 9 bases between the germline ends. The CDR3 has 11 residues.

The chain carries TRBV12-3 or TRBV12-4 and TRBJ2-5, with a weak D call TRBD1 (6 bases). V lost 5 bases and J lost 1, with 17 bases in between. CDR3 length: 16 residues. CDR3 sequence reads: CASSPLGASPQETQYF. The CDR3 DNA follows: TGTGCCAGCAGTCCCCTGGGGGCGTCCCCCCAAGAGACCCAGTACTTC.